The present TCR beta chain was sequenced within a study of human T cells and chemical hapten exposure. Study background: Per-sample TCR yield variability stemmed mainly from small pooled library volume differences.

CDR1 and CDR2 (germline): LNHNV, YYDKDF (reference sequence). The V and J ends lost 4 bases and 1 base, in that order; junction bases with no gene match: 8. This CDR3 has 16 residues. The library tagged each cDNA molecule with unique molecular identifiers. Study processing details: Samples ranged from about 23,224 to 690,600 TCRs, with a median of approximately 91,000. TCRdb recomputed calls from the RACE reads with MiXCR, one row per CDR3 protein. TCRdb's processing, not the study's, gives the V and J calls here. The sample lists roughly 100,000 distinct CDR3 sequences; about 8.7% were seen once. In regard to this clonotype: The antigen is undetermined.

Documented time point: healthy volunteer bleed at 2 weeks. It was unfractionated whole blood from which total RNA was extracted. Broader study findings: The number of TCRs above 1 in 1000 frequency did not change after DPC sensitization.

This receptor was taken from a female donor in good health. Some clones in this sample may be carry-over from other donors' samples. The chain is built from TRBV15 and TRBJ1-1; 8 positions agree with TRBD1. Sequencing was carried out using whole blood. CDR3 coding DNA: TGTGCCACCAGCACAGTACAGGGGGTTCCGAACACTGAAGCTTTCTTT. This encodes CATSTVQGVPNTEAFF.